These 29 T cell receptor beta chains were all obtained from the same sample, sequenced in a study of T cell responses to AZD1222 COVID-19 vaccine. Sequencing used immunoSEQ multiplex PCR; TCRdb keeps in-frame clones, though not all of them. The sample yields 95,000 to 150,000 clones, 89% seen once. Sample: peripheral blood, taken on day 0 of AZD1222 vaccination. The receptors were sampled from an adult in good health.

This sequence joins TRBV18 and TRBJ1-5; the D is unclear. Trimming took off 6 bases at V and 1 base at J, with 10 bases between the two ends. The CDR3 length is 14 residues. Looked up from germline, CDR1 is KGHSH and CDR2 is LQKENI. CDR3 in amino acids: CASSPRVSNQPQHF. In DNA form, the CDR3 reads TGTGCCAGCTCGCCTAGAGTGAGCAATCAGCCCCAGCATTTT. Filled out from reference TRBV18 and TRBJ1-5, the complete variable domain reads NAGVMQNPRHLVRRRGQEARLRCSPMKGHSHVYWYRQLPEEGLKFMVYLQKENIIDESGMPKERFSAEFPKEGPSILRIQQVVRGDSAAYFCASSPRVSNQPQHFGDGTRLSIL.

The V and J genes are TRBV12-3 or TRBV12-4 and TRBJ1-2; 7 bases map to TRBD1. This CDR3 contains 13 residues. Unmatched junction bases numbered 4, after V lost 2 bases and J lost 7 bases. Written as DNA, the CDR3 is TGTGCCAGCAGTTTACAACAGGGGATTGGCTACACCTTC. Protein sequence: CASSLQQGIGYTF.

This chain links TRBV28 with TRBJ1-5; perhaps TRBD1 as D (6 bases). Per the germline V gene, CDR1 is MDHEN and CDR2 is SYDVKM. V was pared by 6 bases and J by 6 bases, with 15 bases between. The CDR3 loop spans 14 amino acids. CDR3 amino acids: CASSTGSVVQPQHF. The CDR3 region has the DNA TGTGCCAGCAGCACAGGGTCGGTAGTTCAGCCCCAGCATTTT. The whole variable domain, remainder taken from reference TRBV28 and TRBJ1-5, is DVKVTQSSRYLVKRTGEKVFLECVQDMDHENMFWYRQDPGLGLRLIYFSYDVKMKEKGDIPEGYSVSREKKERFSLILESASTNQTSMYLCASSTGSVVQPQHFGDGTRLSIL.

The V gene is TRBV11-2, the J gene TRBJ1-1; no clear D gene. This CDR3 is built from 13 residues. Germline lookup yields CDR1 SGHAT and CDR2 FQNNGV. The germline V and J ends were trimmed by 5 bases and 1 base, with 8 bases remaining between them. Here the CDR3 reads CASSPIRNTEAFF. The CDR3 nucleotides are TGTGCCAGCAGCCCCATACGGAACACTGAAGCTTTCTTT.

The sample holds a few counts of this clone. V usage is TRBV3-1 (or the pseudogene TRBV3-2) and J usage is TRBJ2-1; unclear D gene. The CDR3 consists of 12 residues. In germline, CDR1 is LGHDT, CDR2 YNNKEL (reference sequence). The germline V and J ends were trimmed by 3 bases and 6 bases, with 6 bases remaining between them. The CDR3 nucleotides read TGTGCCAGCAGCCAGTTAGTCAATGAGCAGTTCTTC. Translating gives CASSQLVNEQFF.

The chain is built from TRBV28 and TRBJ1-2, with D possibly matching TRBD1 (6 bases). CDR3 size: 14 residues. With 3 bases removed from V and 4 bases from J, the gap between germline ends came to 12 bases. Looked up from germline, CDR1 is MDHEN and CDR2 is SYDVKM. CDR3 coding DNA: TGTGCCAGCAGTTTTCCAGGGGTGGGCTATGGCTACACCTTC. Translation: CASSFPGVGYGYTF.

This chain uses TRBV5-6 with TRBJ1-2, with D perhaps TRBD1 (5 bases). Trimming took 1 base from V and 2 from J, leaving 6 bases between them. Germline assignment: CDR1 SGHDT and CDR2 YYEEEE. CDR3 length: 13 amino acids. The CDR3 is CASSLQGNYGYTF. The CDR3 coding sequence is TGTGCCAGCAGCTTGCAGGGAAACTATGGCTACACCTTC.

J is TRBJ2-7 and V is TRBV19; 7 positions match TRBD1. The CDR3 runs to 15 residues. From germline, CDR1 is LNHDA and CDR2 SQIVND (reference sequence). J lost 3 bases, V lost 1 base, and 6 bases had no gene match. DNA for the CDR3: TGTGCCAGTAGTATAGTTGGGGACAGTTACTACGAGCAGTACTTC. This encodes CASSIVGDSYYEQYF.

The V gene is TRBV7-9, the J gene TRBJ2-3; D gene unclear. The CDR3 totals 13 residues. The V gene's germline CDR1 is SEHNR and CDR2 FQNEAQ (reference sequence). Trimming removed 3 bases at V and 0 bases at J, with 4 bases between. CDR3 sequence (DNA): TGTGCCAGCAGCTTCGACAGCACAGATACGCAGTATTTT. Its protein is CASSFDSTDTQYF.

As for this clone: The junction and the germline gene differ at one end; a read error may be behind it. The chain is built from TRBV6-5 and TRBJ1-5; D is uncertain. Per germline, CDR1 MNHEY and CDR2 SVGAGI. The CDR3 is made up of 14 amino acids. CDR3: CASSDSRLIQPQHF. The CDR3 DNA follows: TGTGCCAGCAGTGACTCCAGACTAATTCAGCCCCAGCATTTT.

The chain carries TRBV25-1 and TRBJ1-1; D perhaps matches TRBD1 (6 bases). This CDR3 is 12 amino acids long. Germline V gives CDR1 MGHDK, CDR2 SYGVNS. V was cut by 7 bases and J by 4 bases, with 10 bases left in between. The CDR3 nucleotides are TGTGCCAGCAAAACAGGGAGCACTGAAGCTTTCTTT. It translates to CASKTGSTEAFF.

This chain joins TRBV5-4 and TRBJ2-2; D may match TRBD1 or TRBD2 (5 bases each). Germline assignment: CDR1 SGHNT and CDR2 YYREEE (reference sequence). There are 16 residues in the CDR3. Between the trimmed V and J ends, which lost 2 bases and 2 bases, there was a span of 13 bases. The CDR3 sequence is CASSLNRGLNTGELFF. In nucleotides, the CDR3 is TGTGCCAGCAGCTTAAATCGGGGCTTAAACACCGGGGAGCTGTTTTTT.

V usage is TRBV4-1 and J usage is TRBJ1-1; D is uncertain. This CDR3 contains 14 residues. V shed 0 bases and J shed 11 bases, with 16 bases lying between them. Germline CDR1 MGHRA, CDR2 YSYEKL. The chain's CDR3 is CASSQDSGNRPAFF. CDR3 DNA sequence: TGCGCCAGCAGCCAAGATTCGGGGAACCGACCGGCTTTCTTT.

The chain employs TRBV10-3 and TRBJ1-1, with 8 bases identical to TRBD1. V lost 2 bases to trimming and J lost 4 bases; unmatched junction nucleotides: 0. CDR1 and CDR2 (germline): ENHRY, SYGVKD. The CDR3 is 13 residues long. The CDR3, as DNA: TGTGCCATCAGTGAGGGACAGGGCACTGAAGCTTTCTTT. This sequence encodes CAISEGQGTEAFF.

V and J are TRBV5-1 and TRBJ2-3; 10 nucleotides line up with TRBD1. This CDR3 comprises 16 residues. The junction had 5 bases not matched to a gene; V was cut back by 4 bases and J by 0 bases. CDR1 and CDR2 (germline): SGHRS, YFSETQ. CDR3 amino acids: CASSPRTGGSTDTQYF. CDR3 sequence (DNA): TGCGCCAGCAGCCCCAGGACAGGGGGAAGCACAGATACGCAGTATTTT.

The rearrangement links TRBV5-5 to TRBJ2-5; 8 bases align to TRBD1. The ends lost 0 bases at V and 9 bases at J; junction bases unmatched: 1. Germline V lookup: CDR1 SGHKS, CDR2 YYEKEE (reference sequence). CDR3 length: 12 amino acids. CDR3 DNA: TGTGCCAGCAGCTTGGGGACAGGGTCCCAGTACTTC. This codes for CASSLGTGSQYF.

The CDR3: CAWSKTSGMGQYF. The CDR3 DNA reads as TGTGCCTGGAGTAAGACTAGCGGGATGGGGCAGTACTTC. The chain is built from TRBV30 and TRBJ2-5, with 11 bases matching TRBD2. The CDR3 extends over 13 amino acids. With V trimmed by 2 bases and J by 11 bases, 7 bases remained unmatched. Germline CDR1 GTSNPN, CDR2 SVGIG (reference sequence).

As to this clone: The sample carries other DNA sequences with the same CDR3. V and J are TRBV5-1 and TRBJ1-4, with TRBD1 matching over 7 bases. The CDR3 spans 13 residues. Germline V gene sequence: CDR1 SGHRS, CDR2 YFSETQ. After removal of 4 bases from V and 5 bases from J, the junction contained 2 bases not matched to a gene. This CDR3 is CASSEGQNEKLFF. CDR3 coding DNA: TGCGCCAGCAGCGAGGGACAGAATGAAAAACTGTTTTTT.

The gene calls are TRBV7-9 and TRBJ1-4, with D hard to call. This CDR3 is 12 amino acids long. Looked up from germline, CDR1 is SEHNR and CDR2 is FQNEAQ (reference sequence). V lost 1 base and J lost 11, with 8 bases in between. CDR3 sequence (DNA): TGTGCCAGCAGCTTAGAGGGCAGTAAACTGTTTTTT. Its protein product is CASSLEGSKLFF.

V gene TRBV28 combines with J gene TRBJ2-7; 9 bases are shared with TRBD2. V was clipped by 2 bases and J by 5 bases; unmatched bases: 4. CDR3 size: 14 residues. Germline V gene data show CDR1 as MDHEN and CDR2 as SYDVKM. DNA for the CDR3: TGTGCCAGCAGTTTACGGCTAGCGGGGAACGAGCAGTACTTC. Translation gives CASSLRLAGNEQYF.

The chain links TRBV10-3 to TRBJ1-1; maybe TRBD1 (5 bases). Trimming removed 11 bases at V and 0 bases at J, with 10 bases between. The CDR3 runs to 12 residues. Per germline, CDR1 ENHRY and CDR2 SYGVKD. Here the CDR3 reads CAAGRVNTEAFF. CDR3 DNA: TGTGCCGCGGGGCGCGTGAACACTGAAGCTTTCTTT.

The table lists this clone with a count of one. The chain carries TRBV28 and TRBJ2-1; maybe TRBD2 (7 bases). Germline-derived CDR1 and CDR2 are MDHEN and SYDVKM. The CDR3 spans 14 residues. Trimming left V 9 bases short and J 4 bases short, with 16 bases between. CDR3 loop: CASSGASGYNEQFF. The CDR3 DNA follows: TGTGCCAGTTCAGGGGCTAGCGGATACAATGAGCAGTTCTTC. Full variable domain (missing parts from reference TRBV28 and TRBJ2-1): DVKVTQSSRYLVKRTGEKVFLECVQDMDHENMFWYRQDPGLGLRLIYFSYDVKMKEKGDIPEGYSVSREKKERFSLILESASTNQTSMYLCASSGASGYNEQFFGPGTRLTVL.

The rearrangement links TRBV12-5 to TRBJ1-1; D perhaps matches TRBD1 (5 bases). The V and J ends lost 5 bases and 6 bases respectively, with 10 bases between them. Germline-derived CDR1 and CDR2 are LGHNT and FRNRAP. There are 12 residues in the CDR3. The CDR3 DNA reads TGTGCTAGTGGTATTGGGACCTCTGAAGCTTTCTTT. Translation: CASGIGTSEAFF. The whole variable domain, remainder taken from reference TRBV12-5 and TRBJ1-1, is DARVTQTPRHKVTEMGQEVTMRCQPILGHNTVFWYRQTMMQGLELLAYFRNRAPLDDSGMPKDRFSAEMPDATLATLKIQPSEPRDSAVYFCASGIGTSEAFFGQGTRLTVV.

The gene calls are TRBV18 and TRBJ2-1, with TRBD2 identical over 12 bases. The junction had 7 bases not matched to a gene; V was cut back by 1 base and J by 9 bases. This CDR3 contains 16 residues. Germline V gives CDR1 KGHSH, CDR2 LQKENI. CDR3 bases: TGTGCCAGCTCACCACAATCTAGCGGGAGGGCCGTTGAGCAGTTCTTC. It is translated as CASSPQSSGRAVEQFF.

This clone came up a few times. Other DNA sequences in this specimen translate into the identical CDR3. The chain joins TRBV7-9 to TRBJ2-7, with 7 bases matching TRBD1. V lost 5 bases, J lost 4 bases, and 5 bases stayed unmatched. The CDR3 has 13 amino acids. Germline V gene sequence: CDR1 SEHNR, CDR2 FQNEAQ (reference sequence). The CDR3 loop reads CASSPPQGYEQYF. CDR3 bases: TGTGCCAGCAGCCCACCACAGGGGTACGAGCAGTACTTC.

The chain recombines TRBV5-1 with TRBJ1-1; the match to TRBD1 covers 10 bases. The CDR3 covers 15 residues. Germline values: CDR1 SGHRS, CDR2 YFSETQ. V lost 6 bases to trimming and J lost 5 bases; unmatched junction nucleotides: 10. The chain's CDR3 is CASTPGQGSMTEAFF. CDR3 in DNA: TGCGCCAGCACCCCGGGACAGGGGAGTATGACTGAAGCTTTCTTT.

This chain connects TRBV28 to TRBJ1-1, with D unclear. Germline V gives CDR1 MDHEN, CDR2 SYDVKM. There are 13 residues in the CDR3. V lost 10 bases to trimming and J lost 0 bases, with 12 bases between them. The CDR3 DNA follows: TGTGCCACGGGTGCATACATGAACACTGAAGCTTTCTTT. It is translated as CATGAYMNTEAFF. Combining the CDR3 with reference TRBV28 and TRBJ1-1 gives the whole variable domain DVKVTQSSRYLVKRTGEKVFLECVQDMDHENMFWYRQDPGLGLRLIYFSYDVKMKEKGDIPEGYSVSREKKERFSLILESASTNQTSMYLCATGAYMNTEAFFGQGTRLTVV.

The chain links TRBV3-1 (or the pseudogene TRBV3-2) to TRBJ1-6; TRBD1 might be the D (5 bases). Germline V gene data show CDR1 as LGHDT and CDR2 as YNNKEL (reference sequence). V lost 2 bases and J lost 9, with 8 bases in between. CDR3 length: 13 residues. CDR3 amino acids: CASSQRGGSPLHF. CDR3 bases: TGTGCCAGCAGCCAAAGGGGAGGTTCACCCCTCCACTTT.

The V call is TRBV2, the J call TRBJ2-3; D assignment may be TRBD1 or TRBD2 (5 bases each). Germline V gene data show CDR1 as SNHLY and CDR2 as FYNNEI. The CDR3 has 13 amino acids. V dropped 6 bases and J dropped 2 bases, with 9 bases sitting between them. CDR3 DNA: TGTGCCAGCAGCCGGGACCTCACAGATACGCAGTATTTT. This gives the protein CASSRDLTDTQYF. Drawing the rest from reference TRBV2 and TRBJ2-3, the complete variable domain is EPEVTQTPSHQVTQMGQEVILRCVPISNHLYFYWYRQILGQKVEFLVSFYNNEISEKSEIFDDQFSVERPDGSNFTLKIRSTKLEDSAMYFCASSRDLTDTQYFGPGTRLTVL.